The clone carrying this T cell receptor (beta chain) was counted ten times or more. There are 16 residues in the CDR3. Trimming cost V 1 base and J 2 bases, with 14 bases left between them. CDR1 SGHVS and CDR2 FNYEAQ come from the germline V gene. TCRdb recomputed calls from the PCR reads with MiXCR, one row per CDR3 protein. Of 45,000 to 60,000 distinct CDR3 sequences in the sample, roughly a third were seen once. This entry belongs to a study of molecular identifiers for immune sequencing clone quantification. Sorting was used to obtain naive CD8 T cells (CD8+CD4-CCR7+CD45RA+). The TCR originated in a human donor in good health. Some libraries in this study had Jurkat cell RNA spiked in. The chain joins TRBV7-6 to TRBJ2-5; tentatively, D is TRBD2 (6 bases). The sample taken for sequencing was naive CD8+ T cells from blood, with Jurkat cell RNA spiked in. Subset indicated: FACS-sorted CD8+CD4-CCR7+CD45RA+ naive T cells. The CDR3 sequence: CASSLGSGRRQETQYF. CDR3 DNA sequence: TGTGCCAGCAGCTTAGGGTCAGGGAGGCGGCAAGAGACCCAGTACTTC.